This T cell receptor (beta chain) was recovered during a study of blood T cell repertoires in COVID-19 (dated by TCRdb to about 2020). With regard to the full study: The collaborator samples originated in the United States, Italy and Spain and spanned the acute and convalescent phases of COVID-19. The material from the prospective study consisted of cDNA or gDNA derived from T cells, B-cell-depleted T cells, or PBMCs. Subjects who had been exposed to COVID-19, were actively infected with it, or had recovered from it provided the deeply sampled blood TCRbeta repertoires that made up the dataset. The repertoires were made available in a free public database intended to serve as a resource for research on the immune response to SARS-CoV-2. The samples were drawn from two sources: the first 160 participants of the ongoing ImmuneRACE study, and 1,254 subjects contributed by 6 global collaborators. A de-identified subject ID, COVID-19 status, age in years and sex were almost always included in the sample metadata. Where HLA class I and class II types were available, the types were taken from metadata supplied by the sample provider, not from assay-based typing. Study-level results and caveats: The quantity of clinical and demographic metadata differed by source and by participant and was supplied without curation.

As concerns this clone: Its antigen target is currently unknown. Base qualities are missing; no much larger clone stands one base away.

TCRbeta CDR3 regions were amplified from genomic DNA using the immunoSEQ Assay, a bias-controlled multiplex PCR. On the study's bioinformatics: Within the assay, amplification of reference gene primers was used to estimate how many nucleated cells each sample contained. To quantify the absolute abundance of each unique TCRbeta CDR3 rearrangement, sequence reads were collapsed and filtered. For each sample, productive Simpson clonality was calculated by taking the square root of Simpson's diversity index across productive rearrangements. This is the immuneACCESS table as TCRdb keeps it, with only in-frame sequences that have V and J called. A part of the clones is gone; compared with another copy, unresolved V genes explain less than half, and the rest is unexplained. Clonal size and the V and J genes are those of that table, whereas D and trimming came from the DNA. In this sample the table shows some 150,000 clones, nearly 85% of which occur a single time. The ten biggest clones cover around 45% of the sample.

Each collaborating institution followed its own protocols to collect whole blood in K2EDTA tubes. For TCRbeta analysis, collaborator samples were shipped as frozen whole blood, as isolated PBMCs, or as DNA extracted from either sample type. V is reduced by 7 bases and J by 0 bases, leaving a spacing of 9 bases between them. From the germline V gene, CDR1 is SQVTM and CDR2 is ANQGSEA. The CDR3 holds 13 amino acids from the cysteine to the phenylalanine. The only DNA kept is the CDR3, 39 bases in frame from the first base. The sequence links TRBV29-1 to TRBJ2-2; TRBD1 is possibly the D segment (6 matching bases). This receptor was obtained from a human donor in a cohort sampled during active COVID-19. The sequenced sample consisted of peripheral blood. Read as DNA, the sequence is TGCAGCGGAGGGACATCGAACACCGGGGAGCTGTTTTTT. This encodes CSGGTSNTGELFF.